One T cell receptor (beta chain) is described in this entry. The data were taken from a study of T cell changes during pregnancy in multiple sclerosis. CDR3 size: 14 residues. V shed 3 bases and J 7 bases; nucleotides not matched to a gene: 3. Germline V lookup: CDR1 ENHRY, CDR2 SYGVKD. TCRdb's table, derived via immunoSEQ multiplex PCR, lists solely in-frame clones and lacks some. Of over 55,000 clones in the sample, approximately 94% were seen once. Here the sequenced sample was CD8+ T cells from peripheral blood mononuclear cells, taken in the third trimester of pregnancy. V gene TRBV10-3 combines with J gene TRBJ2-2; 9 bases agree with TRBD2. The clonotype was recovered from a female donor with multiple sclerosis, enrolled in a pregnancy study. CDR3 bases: TGTGCCATCAGTGAACAGCGGGAGGACGGGGAGCTGTTTTTT. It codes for CAISEQREDGELFF.